This section outlines one TCR beta chain sequence together with its context. The antigen is undetermined. This sample stems from a study of beta chain features in type 1 diabetes. For the study at large: Investigators examined under 140 million sorted cells across all samples. Study-wide results and limits: Healthy donors had naive, central memory and Treg TCRB repertoires that appeared less similar than those seen among patients. Shortening that was moderate but significant affected the TCRB CDR3s of Type 1 diabetes patients in all four CD4+ subsets.

The authors sorted CD4+ naive, central memory, regulatory and stem cell-like memory cells via CD45RO/CCR7/CD25/CD127/CD95/CD27. After removal of 6 bases from V and 3 bases from J, the junction contained 3 bases not matched to a gene. Germline CDR1 WSHSY, CDR2 SAAADI. The CDR3 totals 15 residues. Every isolated RNA sample was fully reverse transcribed, so sequencing captured expressed TCRB transcripts. Profiled with immunoSEQ multiplex PCR; TCRdb holds only in-frame clones, not every one. The sample includes roughly 150,000 clones, roughly 9% of them seen just once. This sequence joins TRBV10-2 and TRBJ2-2; 11 bases are a match to TRBD1. Sequencing used central memory CD4+ T cells from blood. The TCR was taken from a woman aged 25 to 45 with type 1 diabetes. The DNA of the CDR3 is TGCGCCAGCAGCCCGGGACAGGGGGACACCGGGGAGCTGTTTTTT. Encoded protein: CASSPGQGDTGELFF.